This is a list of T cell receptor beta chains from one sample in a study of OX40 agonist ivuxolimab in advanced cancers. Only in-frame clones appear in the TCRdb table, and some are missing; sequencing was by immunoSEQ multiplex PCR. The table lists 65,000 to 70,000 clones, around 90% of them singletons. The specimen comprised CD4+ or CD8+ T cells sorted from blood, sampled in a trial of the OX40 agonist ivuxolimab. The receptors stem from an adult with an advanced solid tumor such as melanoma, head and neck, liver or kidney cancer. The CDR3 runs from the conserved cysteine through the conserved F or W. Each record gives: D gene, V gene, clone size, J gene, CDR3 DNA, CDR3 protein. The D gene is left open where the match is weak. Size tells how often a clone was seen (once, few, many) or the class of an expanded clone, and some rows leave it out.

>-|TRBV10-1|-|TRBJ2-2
TGCGCCAGCAAAGTGCGGGATCGCGACACCGGGGAGCTGTTTTTT
CASKVRDRDTGELFF
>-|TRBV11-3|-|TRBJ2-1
TGTGCCAGCAGCAGGAACAGGAATTACAATGAGCAGTTCTTC
CASSRNRNYNEQFF
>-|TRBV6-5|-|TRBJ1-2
TGTGCCAGCAGCCCCGACAGTTGGGATGGCTACACCTTC
CASSPDSWDGYTF
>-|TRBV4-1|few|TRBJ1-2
TGCGCCAGCAGCCAAGCCCGGAACTATGGCTACACCTTC
CASSQARNYGYTF
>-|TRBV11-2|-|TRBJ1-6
TGTGCCAGCAGCCTCGTCGGCTCACCCCTCCACTTT
CASSLVGSPLHF
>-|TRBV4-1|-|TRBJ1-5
TGCGCCAGCAGCCAAGATAAGGGGAATCAGCCCCAGCATTTT
CASSQDKGNQPQHF
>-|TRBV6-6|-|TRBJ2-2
TGTGCCAGCTTGAAGCCAGTTAACACCGGGGAGCTGTTTTTT
CASLKPVNTGELFF
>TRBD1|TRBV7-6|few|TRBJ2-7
TGTGCCAGCAGCCCAGCGGACAGGGGGCAAGAGCAGTACTTC
CASSPADRGQEQYF
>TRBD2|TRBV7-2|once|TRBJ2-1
TGTGCCAGCAGCCCCGGGAGGGCGAGGTACAATGAGCAGTTCTTC
CASSPGRARYNEQFF
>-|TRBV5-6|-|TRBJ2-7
TGTGCCAGCAGCTCGGGAACAGGGAAGGGGTACGAGCAGTACTTC
CASSSGTGKGYEQYF
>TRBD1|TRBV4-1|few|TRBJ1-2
TGCGCCAGCAGCCGCCGGGACAGGGAACTCTATGGCTACACCTTC
CASSRRDRELYGYTF
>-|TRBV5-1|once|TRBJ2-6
TGCGCCAGCAGCTTGGTAGTTGGGGCCAACGTCCTGACTTTC
CASSLVVGANVLTF
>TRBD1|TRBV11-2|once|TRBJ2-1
TGTGCCAGCGCCCAAAGGTTTGTGGGACAGAACGATGAGCAGTTCTTC
CASAQRFVGQNDEQFF
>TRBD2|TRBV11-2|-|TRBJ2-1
TGTGCCAGCAGCTCCCTAGCGGGAGGTCGAAATGAGCAGTTCTTC
CASSSLAGGRNEQFF
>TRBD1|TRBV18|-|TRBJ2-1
TGTGCCAGCTCAATGGACAGGGGGCGGAATGAGCAGTTCTTC
CASSMDRGRNEQFF
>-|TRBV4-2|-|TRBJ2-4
TGTGCCAGCAGCCCTGGACAGGGGGCAGTGGGTAGCGGGAGGATAGCCAAAAACATTCAGTACTTC
CASSPGQGAVGSGRIAKNIQYF
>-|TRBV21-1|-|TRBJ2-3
TGTGCCAGCAGCCCCAAGGCTAGCAGCGGCACAGATACGCAGTATTTT
CASSPKASSGTDTQYF
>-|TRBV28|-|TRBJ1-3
TGTGCCAGCAGTTTATCGGGCAGAAACACCATATATTTT
CASSLSGRNTIYF
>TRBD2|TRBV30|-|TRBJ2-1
TGTGCCTGGAGTGAAGGACTAGCGGGAGTTAATGAGCAGTTCTTC
CAWSEGLAGVNEQFF
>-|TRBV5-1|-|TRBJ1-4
TGCGCCAGCAGAAGGGACGTCCTTCTTGAAAAACTGTTTTTT
CASRRDVLLEKLFF
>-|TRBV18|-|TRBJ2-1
TGTGCCAGCTCACCACAGGGGGGAGACAATGAGCAGTTCTTC
CASSPQGGDNEQFF
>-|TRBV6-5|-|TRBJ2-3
TGTGCCAGCAGAATAAGCGGTACTAGCACAGATACGCAGTATTTT
CASRISGTSTDTQYF
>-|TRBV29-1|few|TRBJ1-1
TGCAGCGTCGTCGGGCGGGGGCACACTGAAGCTTTCTTT
CSVVGRGHTEAFF
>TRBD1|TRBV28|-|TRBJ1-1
TGTGCCAGCAGTTCGGGACAGATGAACACTGAAGCTTTCTTT
CASSSGQMNTEAFF
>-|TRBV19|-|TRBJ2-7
TGTGCCAGTAGTCCGCGCCGGGCCTCAAGGGGCGACGAGCAGTACTTC
CASSPRRASRGDEQYF
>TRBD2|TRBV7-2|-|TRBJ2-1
TGTGCCAGCAGCGCCCAGACCCCGGGAGGGCATGAGCAGTTCTTC
CASSAQTPGGHEQFF
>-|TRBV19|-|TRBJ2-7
TGTGCCAGTAGTATTTCCCCGACTACTATCTACGAGCAGTACTTC
CASSISPTTIYEQYF
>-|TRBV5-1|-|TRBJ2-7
TGCGCCAGCAGCTTGGATCCCTCTCGATCCGAGCAGTACTTC
CASSLDPSRSEQYF
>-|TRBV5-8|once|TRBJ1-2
TGTGCCAGCAGCTTGAACGGATTGTTGGGATTATCGGGCTACACCTTC
CASSLNGLLGLSGYTF
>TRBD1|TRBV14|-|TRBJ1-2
TGTGCCAGCAGCCAGGGACGCGGGACAGCCTATGGCTACACCTTC
CASSQGRGTAYGYTF
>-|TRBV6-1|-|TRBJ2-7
TGTGCCCTCCGAGACACAGGGTCCCTACGAGAGCAGTACTTC
CALRDTGSLREQYF
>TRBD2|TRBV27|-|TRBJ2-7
TGTGCCAGCAGTACACTAGCGGCCGGCTCCTACGAGCAGTACTTC
CASSTLAAGSYEQYF
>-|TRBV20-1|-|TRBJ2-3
TGCAGTGCTAGTCAACCAGATACGCAGTATTTT
CSASQPDTQYF
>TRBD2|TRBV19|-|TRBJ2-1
TGTGCCAGTAGTTCCCCGCCTAGCGGAGTCAATGAGCAGTTCTTC
CASSSPPSGVNEQFF
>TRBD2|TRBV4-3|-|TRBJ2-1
TGCGCCAGCAGCCCTGGACGAGCGGGAGGGGGGCAGTTCTTC
CASSPGRAGGGQFF
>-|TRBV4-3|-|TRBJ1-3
TGCGCCAGCAGCCAAGATGACGGGGGGGACACCATATATTTT
CASSQDDGGDTIYF
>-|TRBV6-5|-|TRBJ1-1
TGTGCCAGCAGCTCTGACAGGAAGTTACAAGCTTTCTTT
CASSSDRKLQAFF
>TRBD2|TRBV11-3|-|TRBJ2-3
TGTGCCAGCAGCTTGGGACTAGCGCACCCAGATACGCAGTATTTT
CASSLGLAHPDTQYF
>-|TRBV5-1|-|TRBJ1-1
TGCGCCAGCAGCTTGGCGTCACGGGCCACTGAAGCTTTCTTT
CASSLASRATEAFF
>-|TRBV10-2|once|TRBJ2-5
TGCGCCAGCAGCCTAGACAAGCGTACCCAAGAGACCCAGTACTTC
CASSLDKRTQETQYF
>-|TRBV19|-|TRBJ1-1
TGTGCCAGTAGTACCAGGGAATACACTGAAGCTTTCTTT
CASSTREYTEAFF
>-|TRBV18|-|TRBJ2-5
TGTGCCAGCTCACCTCCCGGGGGTTACCAAGAGACCCAGTACTTC
CASSPPGGYQETQYF
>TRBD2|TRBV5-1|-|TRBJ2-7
TGCGCCAGCAGCGCCACTAGCGGGAGTCTAATCTACGAGCAGTACTTC
CASSATSGSLIYEQYF
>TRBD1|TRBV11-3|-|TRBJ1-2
TGTGCCAGCAGTCGGGACAGGGGGAACTATGGCTACACCTTC
CASSRDRGNYGYTF
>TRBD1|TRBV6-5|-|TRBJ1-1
TGTGCCAGCAGCGCGGACAGGGTTACTGAAGCTTTCTTT
CASSADRVTEAFF
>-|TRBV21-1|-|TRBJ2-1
TGTGCCAGCAGCAAACCGGGACTAGCGGGATTGAATGAGCAGTTCTTC
CASSKPGLAGLNEQFF
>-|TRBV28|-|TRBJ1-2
TGTGCCAGCAGCCCACAAGCGAACTATGGCTACACCTTC
CASSPQANYGYTF
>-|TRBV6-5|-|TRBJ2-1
TGTGCCAGCAGTTACTCGACTGGGGAAGTGGGCAATGAGCAGTTCTTC
CASSYSTGEVGNEQFF
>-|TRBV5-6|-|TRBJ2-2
TGTGCCAGCAGCGTCAGCGTACTCACCGGGGAGCTGTTTTTT
CASSVSVLTGELFF
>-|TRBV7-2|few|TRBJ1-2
TGTGCCAGCAGCTTAAACAGGGTTAATTATGGCTACACCTTC
CASSLNRVNYGYTF
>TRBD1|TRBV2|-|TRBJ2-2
TGTGCCAGCAGTGCCAGGACAGGGTTGGGCGGGGAGCTGTTTTTT
CASSARTGLGGELFF
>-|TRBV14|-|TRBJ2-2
TGTGCCATCCAGGGGTACACCGGGGAGCTGTTTTTT
CAIQGYTGELFF
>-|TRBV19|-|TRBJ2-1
TGTGCCAGTATCGGAAACTACAATGAGCAGTTCTTC
CASIGNYNEQFF
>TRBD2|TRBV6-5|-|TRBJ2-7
TGTGCCAGCAGACCCGGGACTAGCGGTGCCTACGAGCAGTACTTC
CASRPGTSGAYEQYF
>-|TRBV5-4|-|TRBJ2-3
TGTGCCAGCAGGACAGACAGAAGCACAGATACGCAGTATTTT
CASRTDRSTDTQYF
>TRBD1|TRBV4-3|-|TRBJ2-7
TGCGCCAGCAGCCAGGGGACAGCTTCCTACGAGCAGTACTTC
CASSQGTASYEQYF